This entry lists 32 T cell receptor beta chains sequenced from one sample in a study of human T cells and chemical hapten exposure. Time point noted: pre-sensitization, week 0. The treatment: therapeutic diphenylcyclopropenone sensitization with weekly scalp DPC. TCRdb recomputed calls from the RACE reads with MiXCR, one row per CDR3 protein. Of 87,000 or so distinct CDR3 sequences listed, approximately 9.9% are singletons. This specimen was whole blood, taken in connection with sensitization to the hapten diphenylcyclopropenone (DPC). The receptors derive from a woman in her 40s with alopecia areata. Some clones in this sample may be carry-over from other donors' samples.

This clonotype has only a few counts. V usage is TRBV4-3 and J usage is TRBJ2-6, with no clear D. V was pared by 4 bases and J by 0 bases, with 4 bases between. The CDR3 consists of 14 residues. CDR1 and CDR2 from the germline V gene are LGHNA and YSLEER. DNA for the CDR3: TGCGCCAGCAGCCGGGCCTCTGGGGCCAACGTCCTGACTTTC. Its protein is CASSRASGANVLTF.

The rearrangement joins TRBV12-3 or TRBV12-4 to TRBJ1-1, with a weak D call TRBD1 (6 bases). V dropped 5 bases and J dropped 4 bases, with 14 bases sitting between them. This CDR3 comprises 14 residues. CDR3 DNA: TGTGCCAGCAGTCTACAGGGAGGTGGCACTGAAGCTTTCTTT. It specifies CASSLQGGGTEAFF.

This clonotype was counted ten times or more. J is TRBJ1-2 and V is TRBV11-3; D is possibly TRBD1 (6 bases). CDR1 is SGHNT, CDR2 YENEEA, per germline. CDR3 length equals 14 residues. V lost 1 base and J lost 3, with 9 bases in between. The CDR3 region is CASSLGQEDYGYTF. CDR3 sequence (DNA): TGTGCCAGCAGCTTAGGACAGGAAGACTATGGCTACACCTTC.

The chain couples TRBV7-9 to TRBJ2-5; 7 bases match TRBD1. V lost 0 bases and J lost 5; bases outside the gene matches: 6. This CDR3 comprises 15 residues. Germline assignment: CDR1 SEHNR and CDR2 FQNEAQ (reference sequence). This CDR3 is CASSLAEGAVETQYF. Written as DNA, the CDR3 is TGTGCCAGCAGCTTAGCAGAGGGGGCAGTGGAGACCCAGTACTTC.

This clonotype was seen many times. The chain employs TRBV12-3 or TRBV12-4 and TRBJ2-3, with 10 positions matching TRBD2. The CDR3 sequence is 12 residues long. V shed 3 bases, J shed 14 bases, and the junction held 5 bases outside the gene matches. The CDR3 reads CASSFSGGPGYF. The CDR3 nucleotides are TGTGCCAGCAGTTTTAGCGGGGGGCCGGGGTATTTT.

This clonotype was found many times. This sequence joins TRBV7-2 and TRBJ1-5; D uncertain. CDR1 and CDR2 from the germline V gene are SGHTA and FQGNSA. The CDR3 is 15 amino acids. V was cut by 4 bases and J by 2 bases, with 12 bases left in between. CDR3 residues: CASSSRSGGNQPQHF. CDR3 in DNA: TGTGCCAGCAGCTCCAGGTCAGGAGGCAATCAGCCCCAGCATTTT. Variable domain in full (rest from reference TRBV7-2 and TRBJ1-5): GAGVSQSPSNKVTEKGKDVELRCDPISGHTALYWYRQSLGQGLEFLIYFQGNSAPDKSGLPSDRFSAERTGGSVSTLTIQRTQQEDSAVYLCASSSRSGGNQPQHFGDGTRLSIL.

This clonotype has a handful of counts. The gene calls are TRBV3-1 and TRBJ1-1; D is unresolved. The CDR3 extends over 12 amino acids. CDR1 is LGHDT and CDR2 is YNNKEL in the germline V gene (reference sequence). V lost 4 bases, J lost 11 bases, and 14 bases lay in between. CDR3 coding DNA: TGTGCCAGCAGCCTTTTGAACGGGGATGCTTTCTTT. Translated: CASSLLNGDAFF.

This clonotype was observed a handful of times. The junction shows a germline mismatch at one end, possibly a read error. CDR3 region: CASSPGGAYSFTQYF. The CDR3 region has the DNA TGTGCTAGCAGCCCCGGGGGGGCCTACTCCTTTACGCAGTATTTT. The chain is built from TRBV7-7 and TRBJ2-3, with TRBD2 matching 8 bases. CDR1 and CDR2 from the germline V gene are SSHAT and FNYEAQ (reference sequence). The CDR3 has 15 residues.

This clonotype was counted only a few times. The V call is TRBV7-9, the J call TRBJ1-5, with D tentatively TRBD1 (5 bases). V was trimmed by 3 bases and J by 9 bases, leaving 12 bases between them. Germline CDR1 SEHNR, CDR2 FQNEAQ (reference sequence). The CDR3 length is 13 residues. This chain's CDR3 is CASSFGDVGPQHF. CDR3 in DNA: TGTGCCAGCAGCTTCGGGGACGTGGGGCCCCAGCATTTT.

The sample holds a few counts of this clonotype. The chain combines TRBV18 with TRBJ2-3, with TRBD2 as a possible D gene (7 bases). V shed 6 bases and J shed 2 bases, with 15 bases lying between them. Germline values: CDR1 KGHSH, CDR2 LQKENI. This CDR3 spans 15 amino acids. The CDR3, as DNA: TGTGCCAGCTCCCTCCGGGGGGCGGTCACAGATACGCAGTATTTT. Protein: CASSLRGAVTDTQYF.

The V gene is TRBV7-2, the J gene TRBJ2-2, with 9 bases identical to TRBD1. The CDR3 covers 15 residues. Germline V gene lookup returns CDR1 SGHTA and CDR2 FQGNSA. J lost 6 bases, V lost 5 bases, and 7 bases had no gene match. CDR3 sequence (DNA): TGTGCCAGCAGCACCAGGGACAGGGTGGCCGGGGAGCTGTTTTTT. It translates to CASSTRDRVAGELFF.

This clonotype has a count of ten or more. CDR3 amino acids: CASISPQGAYTEAFF. In DNA form, the CDR3 reads TGTGCCAGTATCTCCCCCCAGGGGGCGTACACTGAAGCTTTCTTT. The gene calls are TRBV19 and TRBJ1-1; 8 positions match TRBD1. The CDR3 spans 15 residues. V shed 7 bases, J shed 3 bases, and the junction held 10 bases outside the gene matches. Germline V gene lookup returns CDR1 LNHDA and CDR2 SQIVND (reference sequence).

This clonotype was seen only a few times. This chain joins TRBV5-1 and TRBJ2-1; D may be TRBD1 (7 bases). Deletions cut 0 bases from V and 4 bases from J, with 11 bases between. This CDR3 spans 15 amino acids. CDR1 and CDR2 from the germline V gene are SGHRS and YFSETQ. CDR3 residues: CASSLVPGGYNEQFF. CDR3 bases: TGCGCCAGCAGCTTGGTCCCAGGGGGGTACAATGAGCAGTTCTTC.

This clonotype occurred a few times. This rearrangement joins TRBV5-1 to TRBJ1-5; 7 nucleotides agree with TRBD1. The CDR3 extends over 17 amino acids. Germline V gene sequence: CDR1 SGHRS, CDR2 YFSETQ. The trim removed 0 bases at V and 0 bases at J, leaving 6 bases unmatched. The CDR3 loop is CASSLGQGDYSNQPQHF. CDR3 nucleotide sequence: TGCGCCAGCAGCTTGGGGCAGGGGGATTATAGCAATCAGCCCCAGCATTTT.

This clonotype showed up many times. The CDR3 DNA sequence: TGTGCCAGCAGTAGGAGAAATGAAAAACTGTTTTTT. Its protein product is CASSRRNEKLFF. The chain is built from TRBV6-2 or TRBV6-3 and TRBJ1-4; D gene unclear. Germline V CDR1 and CDR2: MNHEY, SVGEGT. V was pared by 5 bases and J by 5 bases, with 6 bases between. CDR3 length: 12 amino acids.

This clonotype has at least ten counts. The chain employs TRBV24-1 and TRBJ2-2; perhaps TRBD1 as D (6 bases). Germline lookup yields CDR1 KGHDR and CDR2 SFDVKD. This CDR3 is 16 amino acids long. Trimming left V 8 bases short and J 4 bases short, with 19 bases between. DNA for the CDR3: TGTGCCACCACCTTAGGGGGAACGGAAAGCACCGGGGAGCTGTTTTTT. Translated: CATTLGGTESTGELFF.

CDR3 loop: CASRRGGYNEQFF. The CDR3 DNA reads as TGTGCCAGCAGGAGGGGGGGTTACAATGAGCAGTTCTTC. The chain uses TRBV6-2 or TRBV6-3 and TRBJ2-1, with D tentatively TRBD2 (7 bases). Per germline, CDR1 MNHEY and CDR2 SVGEGT. The CDR3 loop spans 13 amino acids. Deletions cut 6 bases from V and 4 bases from J, with 10 bases between.

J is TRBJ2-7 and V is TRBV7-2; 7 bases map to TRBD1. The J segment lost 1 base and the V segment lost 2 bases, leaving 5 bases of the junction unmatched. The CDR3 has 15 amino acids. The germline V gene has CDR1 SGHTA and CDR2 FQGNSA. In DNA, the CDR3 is TGTGCCAGCAGCTTATACCCAGGGGGTTCCTACGAGCAGTACTTC. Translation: CASSLYPGGSYEQYF.

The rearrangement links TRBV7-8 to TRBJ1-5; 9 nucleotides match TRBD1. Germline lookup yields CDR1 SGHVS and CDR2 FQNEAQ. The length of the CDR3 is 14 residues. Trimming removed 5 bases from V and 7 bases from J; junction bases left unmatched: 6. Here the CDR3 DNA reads TGTGCCAGCAGCCCCTGGACAGGGGTCCAGCCCCAGCATTTT. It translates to CASSPWTGVQPQHF.

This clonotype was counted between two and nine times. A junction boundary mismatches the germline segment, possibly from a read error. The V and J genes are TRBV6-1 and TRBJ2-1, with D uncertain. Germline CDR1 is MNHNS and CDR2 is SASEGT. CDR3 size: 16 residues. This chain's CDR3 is CASSVTAAAPTNGQFF. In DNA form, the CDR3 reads TGTGCCAGCAGTGTAACGGCGGCAGCCCCGACCAATGGGCAGTTCTTC.

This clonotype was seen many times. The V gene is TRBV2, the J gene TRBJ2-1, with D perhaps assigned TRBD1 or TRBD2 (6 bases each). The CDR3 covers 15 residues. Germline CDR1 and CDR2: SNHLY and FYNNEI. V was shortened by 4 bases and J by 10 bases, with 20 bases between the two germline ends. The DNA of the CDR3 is TGTGCCAGCAGTGCGGGGGCGGTGCTGCCGGGGGAGCAGTTCTTC. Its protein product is CASSAGAVLPGEQFF.

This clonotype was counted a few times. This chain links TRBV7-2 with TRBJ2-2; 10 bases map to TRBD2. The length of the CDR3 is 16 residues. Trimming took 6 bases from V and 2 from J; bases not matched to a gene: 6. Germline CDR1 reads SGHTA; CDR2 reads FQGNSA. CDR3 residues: CASRDPSGGNTGELFF. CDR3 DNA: TGTGCCAGCAGGGACCCTAGCGGGGGCAACACCGGGGAGCTGTTTTTT. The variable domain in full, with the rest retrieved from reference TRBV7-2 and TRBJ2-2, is GAGVSQSPSNKVTEKGKDVELRCDPISGHTALYWYRQSLGQGLEFLIYFQGNSAPDKSGLPSDRFSAERTGGSVSTLTIQRTQQEDSAVYLCASRDPSGGNTGELFFGEGSRLTVL.

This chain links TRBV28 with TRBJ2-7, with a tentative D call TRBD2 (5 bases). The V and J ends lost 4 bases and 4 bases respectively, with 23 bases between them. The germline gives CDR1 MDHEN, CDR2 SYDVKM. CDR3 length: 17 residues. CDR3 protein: CASSSPGRALTRYEQYF. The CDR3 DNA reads TGTGCCAGCAGTTCCCCGGGAAGGGCCTTAACCCGATACGAGCAGTACTTC.

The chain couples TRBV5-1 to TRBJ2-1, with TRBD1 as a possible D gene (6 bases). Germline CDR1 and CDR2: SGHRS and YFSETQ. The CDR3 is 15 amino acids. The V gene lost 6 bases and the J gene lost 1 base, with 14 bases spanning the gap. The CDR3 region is CASIGQPNSYNEQFF. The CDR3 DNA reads TGCGCCAGCATCGGACAGCCGAATTCCTACAATGAGCAGTTCTTC.

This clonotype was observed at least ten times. The chain's CDR3 is CASSQGGRSGANVLTF. The CDR3 bases are TGCGCCAGCAGCCAGGGAGGACGCTCTGGGGCCAACGTCCTGACTTTC. The chain couples TRBV4-3 to TRBJ2-6; the D gene is possibly TRBD2 (6 bases). V was clipped by 3 bases and J by 0 bases, with 9 bases between them. This CDR3 is built from 16 residues. Per germline, CDR1 LGHNA and CDR2 YSLEER.

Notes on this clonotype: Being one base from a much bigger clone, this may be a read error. DNA for the CDR3: TGTGCCAGCAACATGAGGGACTCACCCCTCGACTTT. Translated, it gives CASNMRDSPLDF. The chain couples TRBV5-4 to TRBJ1-6; tentatively, D is TRBD1 (5 bases). The length of the CDR3 is 12 residues. The germline gives CDR1 SGHNT, CDR2 YYREEE (reference sequence).

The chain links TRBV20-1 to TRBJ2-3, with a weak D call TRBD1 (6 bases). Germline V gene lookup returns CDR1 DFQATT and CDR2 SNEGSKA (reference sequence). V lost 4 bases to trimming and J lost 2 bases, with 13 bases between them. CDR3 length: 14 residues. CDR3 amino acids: CSATGQGNTDTQYF. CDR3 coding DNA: TGCAGTGCTACGGGGCAGGGGAACACAGATACGCAGTATTTT.

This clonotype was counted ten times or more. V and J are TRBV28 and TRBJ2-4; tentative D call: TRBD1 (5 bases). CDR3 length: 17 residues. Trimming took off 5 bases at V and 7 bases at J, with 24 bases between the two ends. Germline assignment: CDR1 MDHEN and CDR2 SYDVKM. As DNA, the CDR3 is TGTGCCAGCAGTCCAGATGGGGCAGGGTGGGTAGGCAACATTCAGTACTTC. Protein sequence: CASSPDGAGWVGNIQYF. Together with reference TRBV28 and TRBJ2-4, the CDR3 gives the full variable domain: DVKVTQSSRYLVKRTGEKVFLECVQDMDHENMFWYRQDPGLGLRLIYFSYDVKMKEKGDIPEGYSVSREKKERFSLILESASTNQTSMYLCASSPDGAGWVGNIQYFGAGTRLSVL.

CDR3 in amino acids: CASSLVRQGLRRGTEAFF. The CDR3 coding sequence is TGTGCCAGCAGCTTAGTGAGGCAGGGGCTGAGGAGGGGCACTGAAGCTTTCTTT. V gene TRBV7-4 combines with J gene TRBJ1-1; maybe TRBD1 (6 bases). This CDR3 spans 18 amino acids. CDR1 and CDR2 (germline): SGHVT, SQSDAQ. Trimming took off 1 base at V and 4 bases at J, with 22 bases between the two ends.

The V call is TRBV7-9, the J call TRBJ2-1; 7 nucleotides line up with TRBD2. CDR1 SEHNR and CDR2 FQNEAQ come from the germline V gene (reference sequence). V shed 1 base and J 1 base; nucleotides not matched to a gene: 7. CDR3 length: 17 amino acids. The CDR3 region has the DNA TGTGCCAGCAGCTTAGGAGCGGGACTACCTTCCTACAATGAGCAGTTCTTC. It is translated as CASSLGAGLPSYNEQFF.

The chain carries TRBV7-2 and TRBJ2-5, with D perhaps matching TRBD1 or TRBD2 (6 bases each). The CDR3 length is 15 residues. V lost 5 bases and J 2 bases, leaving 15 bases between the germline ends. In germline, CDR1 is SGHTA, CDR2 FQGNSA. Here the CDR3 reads CASSRQAGLQETQYF. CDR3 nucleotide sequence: TGTGCCAGCAGCCGACAGGCGGGACTTCAAGAGACCCAGTACTTC.

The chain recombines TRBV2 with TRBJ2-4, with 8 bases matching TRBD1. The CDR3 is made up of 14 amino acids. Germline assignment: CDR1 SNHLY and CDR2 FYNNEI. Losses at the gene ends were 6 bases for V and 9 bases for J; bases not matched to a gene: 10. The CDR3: CASRGDRGYGIQYF. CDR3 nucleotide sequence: TGTGCCAGCAGAGGAGACAGGGGTTACGGCATTCAGTACTTC.